These 25 T cell receptor beta chains originate from one sample sequenced in a study of OX40 agonist ivuxolimab in advanced cancers. Only in-frame clones appear in the TCRdb table, and some are missing; sequencing was by immunoSEQ multiplex PCR. The sample lists tens of thousands of clones, over 80% occurring once. Sequenced here: CD4+ or CD8+ T cells sorted from blood, sampled in a trial of the OX40 agonist ivuxolimab. The receptors come from an adult with an advanced solid tumor such as melanoma, head and neck, liver or kidney cancer.

The chain recombines TRBV5-1 with TRBJ2-7; D gene ambiguous. The CDR3 is made up of 13 amino acids. V was pared by 4 bases and J by 6 bases, with 14 bases between. Germline V lookup: CDR1 SGHRS, CDR2 YFSETQ. The CDR3 region has the DNA TGCGCCAGCAGCGGAAAGGCAGCAGGCGAGCAGTACTTC. Protein sequence: CASSGKAAGEQYF.

The chain joins TRBV11-3 to TRBJ2-7; D is possibly TRBD1 or TRBD2 (5 bases each). The V and J ends lost 3 bases and 1 base respectively, with 10 bases between them. Germline CDR1 and CDR2: SGHNT and YENEEA. The CDR3 totals 14 residues. The chain's CDR3 is CASSLRDGSYEQYF. The CDR3 bases are TGTGCCAGCAGCTTGAGGGACGGATCCTACGAGCAGTACTTC.

This clone was recorded a few times. Germline and junction disagree at one end, which may indicate a read error. V and J are TRBV20-1 and TRBJ1-2; D unclear. The germline gives CDR1 DFQATT, CDR2 SNEGSKA (reference sequence). This CDR3 has 11 amino acids. The CDR3 bases are TGCAGTGCTGCTCACCGGTTCCCGGGGTTTTTC. As protein: CSAAHRFPGFF.

The chain joins TRBV6-1 to TRBJ2-3; D is unresolved. V dropped 1 base and J dropped 9 bases, with 11 bases sitting between them. Germline assignment: CDR1 MNHNS and CDR2 SASEGT. The length of the CDR3 is 13 residues. CDR3: CASSEGELSTQYF. The DNA for the CDR3 is TGTGCCAGCAGTGAAGGTGAGCTCAGCACGCAGTATTTT.

The chain links TRBV13 to TRBJ2-7, with D uncertain. The CDR3 is made up of 13 amino acids. Trimming took 0 bases from V and 4 from J, leaving 7 bases between them. Germline CDR1 reads PRHDT; CDR2 reads FYEKMQ (reference sequence). CDR3 in amino acids: CASSLGTRYEQYF. The CDR3, as DNA: TGTGCCAGCAGCTTAGGGACCCGATACGAGCAGTACTTC.

The genes are TRBV7-9 and TRBJ1-2; D is unresolved. The V end was cut by 1 base, the J end by 2 bases, with 11 bases between. Germline loops: CDR1 SEHNR, CDR2 FQNEAQ (reference sequence). This CDR3 spans 15 amino acids. CDR3 coding DNA: TGTGCCAGCAGCTTAGGCATCCTCAGGAACTATGGCTACACCTTC. This codes for CASSLGILRNYGYTF.

The gene calls are TRBV5-1 and TRBJ1-2, with TRBD1 matching over 11 bases. The V and J ends lost 6 bases and 6 bases, in that order; junction bases with no gene match: 7. The CDR3 runs 14 residues. Germline CDR1 and CDR2: SGHRS and YFSETQ. The CDR3 DNA reads as TGCGCCAGCACCCCGGACAGGGGGCTGGATGGCTACACCTTC. Amino acid sequence: CASTPDRGLDGYTF.

V is TRBV9 and J is TRBJ2-1; 11 bases agree with TRBD2. This CDR3 is 15 amino acids long. Per germline, CDR1 SGDLS and CDR2 YYNGEE. The ends lost 4 bases at V and 8 bases at J; junction bases unmatched: 8. CDR3 sequence: CASSFMTSGADEQFF. The CDR3 DNA sequence: TGTGCCAGCAGCTTTATGACTAGCGGGGCGGATGAGCAGTTCTTC.

The chain uses TRBV29-1 and TRBJ2-3, with D possibly being TRBD1 or TRBD2 (6 bases each). The CDR3 has 15 residues. V was clipped by 4 bases and J by 1 base, with 15 bases between them. From germline, CDR1 is SQVTM and CDR2 ANQGSEA. The CDR3 bases are TGCAGCGTTGCCCTCGGGGGCTTCGGCACAGATACGCAGTATTTT. It is translated as CSVALGGFGTDTQYF.

The chain links TRBV5-6 to TRBJ2-7; D not certain. Germline V gene sequence: CDR1 SGHDT, CDR2 YYEEEE. Trimming shortened V by 4 bases and J by 0 bases, and 8 bases separated the two germline ends. The CDR3 totals 13 residues. The CDR3 DNA sequence: TGTGCCAGCAGCGTAGGCCGCTCCTACGAGCAGTACTTC. Translation gives CASSVGRSYEQYF.

This chain links TRBV9 with TRBJ1-4; D not resolved. Germline loops: CDR1 SGDLS, CDR2 YYNGEE. The CDR3 is made up of 17 amino acids. Trimming removed 0 bases at V and 8 bases at J, with 20 bases between. The DNA for the CDR3 is TGTGCCAGCAGCGTAGACTGGCGGGTCCGGGAGACGGAAAAACTGTTTTTT. Protein product: CASSVDWRVRETEKLFF. Full variable domain (missing parts from reference TRBV9 and TRBJ1-4): DSGVTQTPKHLITATGQRVTLRCSPRSGDLSVYWYQQSLDQGLQFLIQYYNGEERAKGNILERFSAQQFPDLHSELNLSSLELGDSALYFCASSVDWRVRETEKLFFGSGTQLSVL.

The J gene is TRBJ1-5, the V gene TRBV25-1; TRBD1 matches at 9 bases. The CDR3 sequence is 16 residues long. Per germline, CDR1 MGHDK and CDR2 SYGVNS. Unmatched junction bases numbered 4, after V lost 2 bases and J lost 2 bases. The CDR3 sequence is CASSEGDREGNQPQHF. CDR3 nucleotides: TGTGCCAGCAGTGAAGGGGACAGGGAAGGCAATCAGCCCCAGCATTTT.

The CDR3 region has the DNA TGTGCCAGCAGCTTGTCGTACACTGAAGCTTTCTTT. This sequence encodes CASSLSYTEAFF. V and J are TRBV9 and TRBJ1-1; D gene uncertain. Germline CDR1 is SGDLS and CDR2 is YYNGEE. Trimming pared 4 bases from V and 3 bases from J, leaving 7 bases between. This CDR3 has 12 residues.

The chain is built from TRBV11-3 and TRBJ2-3, with TRBD2 as a possible D gene (5 bases). Germline V gene data show CDR1 as SGHNT and CDR2 as YENEEA. Trimming stripped 1 base from V and 2 bases from J, with 10 bases between. This CDR3 has 15 amino acids. This CDR3 reads CASSLGGAPTDTQYF. The CDR3 DNA follows: TGTGCCAGCAGCTTAGGGGGAGCACCCACAGATACGCAGTATTTT.

The J gene is TRBJ2-1, the V gene TRBV30, with TRBD2 identical over 11 bases. Germline CDR1 GTSNPN, CDR2 SVGIG (reference sequence). This CDR3 region has 13 residues. V shed 1 base and J 10 bases; nucleotides not matched to a gene: 3. The CDR3 DNA reads TGTGCCTGGAGTGGACTAGCGGGAAGGGAGCAGTTCTTC. Its protein product is CAWSGLAGREQFF.

The genes are TRBV25-1 and TRBJ2-5; 8 bases map to TRBD2. CDR1 and CDR2 from the germline V gene are MGHDK and SYGVNS. J was trimmed by 5 bases and V by 2 bases; bases with no gene match: 7. The CDR3 covers 15 residues. The CDR3 spells CASSEGLAKSETQYF. The CDR3 nucleotides read TGTGCCAGCAGTGAAGGACTAGCAAAGTCGGAGACCCAGTACTTC.

The table lists this clone with a count of one. CDR3 sequence (DNA): TGCGCCAGCAGAGGGGGTTTGAACACTGAAGCTTTCTTT. Residues: CASRGGLNTEAFF. J is TRBJ1-1 and V is TRBV5-1, with a weak D call TRBD1 (6 bases). CDR1 and CDR2 from the germline V gene are SGHRS and YFSETQ. CDR3 length: 13 residues. V lost 5 bases and J 0 bases, leaving 8 bases between the germline ends.

CDR3 sequence: CASSLSGDPTGELFF. For the CDR3, the DNA is TGTGCCAGCAGCTTAAGTGGGGACCCCACCGGGGAGCTGTTTTTT. The genes are TRBV7-3 and TRBJ2-2; D possibly uses TRBD1 or TRBD2 (5 bases each). From germline, CDR1 is SGHTA and CDR2 FQGTGA. The V and J ends lost 1 base and 4 bases respectively, with 10 bases between them. This CDR3 has 15 residues.

The genes are TRBV6-4 and TRBJ1-2, with 10 bases identical to TRBD1. The germline CDR1 and CDR2 sequences are MRHNA and SNTAGT. With V trimmed by 11 bases and J by 4 bases, 16 bases remained unmatched. The CDR3 is 16 amino acids. CDR3 nucleotide sequence: TGTGCCGAACCCGGTGATGACAGGGGGCTTGTCTATGGCTACACCTTC. It is translated as CAEPGDDRGLVYGYTF.

The chain uses TRBV4-2 and TRBJ2-5; TRBD1 matches at 9 bases. Losses at the gene ends were 2 bases for V and 0 bases for J; bases not matched to a gene: 10. The CDR3 is made up of 18 amino acids. Germline assignment: CDR1 LGHNA and CDR2 YNFKEQ. The CDR3 loop is CASSQPAVGTGYQETQYF. In DNA, the CDR3 is TGTGCCAGCAGCCAACCGGCTGTCGGGACAGGGTACCAAGAGACCCAGTACTTC.

The chain has TRBV19 and TRBJ1-1; 7 bases fit TRBD1. This CDR3 region has 13 residues. V was pared by 7 bases and J by 4 bases, with 6 bases of the junction left unmatched. Germline CDR1 LNHDA, CDR2 SQIVND (reference sequence). For the CDR3, the DNA is TGTGCCAGTAAGAACAGGGGAGGCACTGAAGCTTTCTTT. It specifies CASKNRGGTEAFF.

Only one count was recorded for this clone. The CDR3 loop reads CASRELSEQFF. The CDR3 DNA is TGTGCCAGCAGAGAGCTGAGTGAGCAGTTCTTC. This chain connects TRBV6-5 to TRBJ2-1; D ambiguous. V lost 6 bases and J 9 bases, leaving 9 bases between the germline ends. This CDR3 region has 11 residues. Germline-derived CDR1 and CDR2 are MNHEY and SVGAGI.

This chain joins TRBV6-4 and TRBJ2-7, with a weak D call TRBD1 (7 bases). Germline V gives CDR1 MRHNA, CDR2 SNTAGT. The V end lost 2 bases, the J end lost 6 bases, and 17 bases lay between the germline ends. This CDR3 comprises 15 residues. CDR3 amino acids: CASSDPRDSRFEQYF. The CDR3 DNA sequence: TGTGCCAGCAGTGACCCGCGGGACAGCAGGTTCGAGCAGTACTTC.

The rearrangement joins TRBV28 to TRBJ1-5; D unresolved. This CDR3 is built from 12 residues. Germline V gene data show CDR1 as MDHEN and CDR2 as SYDVKM. V lost 6 bases, J lost 2 bases, and 5 bases lay in between. CDR3 nucleotide sequence: TGTGCCAGCAGGAGGGGCAATCAGCCCCAGCATTTT. Translated: CASRRGNQPQHF.

The gene calls are TRBV9 and TRBJ2-7, with D perhaps TRBD2 (5 bases). This CDR3 is built from 14 residues. From germline, CDR1 is SGDLS and CDR2 YYNGEE. Between the trimmed V and J ends, which lost 4 bases and 0 bases, there was a span of 11 bases. CDR3 loop: CASSPDWTSYEQYF. The CDR3 DNA sequence: TGTGCCAGCAGCCCGGACTGGACCTCCTACGAGCAGTACTTC.